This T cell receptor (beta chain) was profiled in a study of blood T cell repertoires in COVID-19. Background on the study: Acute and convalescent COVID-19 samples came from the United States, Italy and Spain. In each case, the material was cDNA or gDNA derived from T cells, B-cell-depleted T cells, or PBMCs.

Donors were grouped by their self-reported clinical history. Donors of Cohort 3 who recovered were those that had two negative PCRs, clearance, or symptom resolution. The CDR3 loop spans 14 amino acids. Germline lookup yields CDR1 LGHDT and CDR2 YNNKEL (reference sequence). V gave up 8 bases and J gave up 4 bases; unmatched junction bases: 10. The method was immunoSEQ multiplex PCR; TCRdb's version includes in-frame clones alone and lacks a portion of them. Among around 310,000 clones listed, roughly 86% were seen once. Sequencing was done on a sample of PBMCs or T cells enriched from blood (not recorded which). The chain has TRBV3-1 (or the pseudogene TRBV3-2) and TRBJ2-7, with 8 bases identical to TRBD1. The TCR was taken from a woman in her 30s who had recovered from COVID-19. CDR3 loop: CASQITGGSYEQYF. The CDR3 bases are TGTGCCAGCCAGATTACAGGGGGTTCTTACGAGCAGTACTTC.